Listed below are T cell receptor beta chains from one sample, sequenced in a study of shared clonotypes between healthy human individuals. Sequenced by immunoSEQ multiplex PCR; TCRdb stores in-frame clones only, minus some. This repertoire shows about 230,000 clones, 65% found once; its top ten account for around 10%. The sequenced sample was memory CD4+ T cells sorted from blood. The source is a man aged 30-40 years in good health. Both conserved end residues are part of each CDR3. A D gene is named only where the DNA matches it firmly. Expanded clones get a size class; other rows say once, few or many, or leave the size out.

D	size	J	V	CDR3	DNA
TRBD2	.	TRBJ2-2	TRBV10-3	CAISEASGYTGELFF	TGTGCCATCAGTGAGGCTAGCGGTTACACCGGGGAGCTGTTTTTT
TRBD1	few	TRBJ2-7	TRBV10-3	CAIRGTGGHEQYF	TGTGCCATCAGGGGGACAGGAGGGCACGAGCAGTACTTC
.	.	TRBJ2-1	TRBV18	CASSPKGANEQFF	TGTGCCAGCTCACCTAAAGGAGCAAATGAGCAGTTCTTC
.	few	TRBJ1-2	TRBV9	CASSVAEGTPIF	.
TRBD1	.	TRBJ2-1	TRBV14	CASSQKIGTGILNEQFF	TGTGCCAGCAGCCAAAAGATCGGGACAGGAATTTTGAATGAGCAGTTCTTC
.	.	TRBJ1-1	TRBV27	CASSLNSRGITEAFF	TGTGCCAGCAGTTTAAACTCCCGGGGGATTACTGAAGCTTTCTTT
.	.	TRBJ2-5	TRBV4-1	CASSQVQAGETQYF	TGCGCCAGCAGCCAAGTTCAAGCGGGAGAGACCCAGTACTTC
.	.	TRBJ1-3	TRBV7-9	CASSFQQGLRNTIYF	TGTGCCAGCAGCTTTCAACAGGGCTTACGAAACACCATATATTTT
.	.	TRBJ2-2	TRBV7-3	CASSLVQSGGELFF	TGTGCCAGCAGCTTAGTCCAGTCAGGCGGGGAGCTGTTTTTT
.	.	TRBJ2-1	TRBV4-1	CASSQDQNVTCEQFF	TGCGCCAGCAGCCAAGACCAGAACGTTACGTGTGAGCAGTTCTTC
.	.	TRBJ1-3	TRBV5-8	CASSYRLISGNTIYF	TGTGCCAGCAGCTACCGACTGATCTCTGGAAACACCATATATTTT
.	.	TRBJ2-5	TRBV12-5	CASGLVLGRGGAPQETQYF	TGTGCTAGTGGTTTGGTACTAGGAAGAGGTGGGGCACCTCAAGAGACCCAGTACTTC
.	many	TRBJ2-5	TRBV2	CASRSSPGGQETQYF	TGTGCCAGCAGAAGTTCCCCCGGGGGCCAAGAGACCCAGTACTTC
.	many	TRBJ1-2	TRBV28	CASSLSGTIYGYTF	TGTGCCAGCAGTTTATCCGGGACCATCTATGGCTACACCTTC
.	many	TRBJ2-7	TRBV7-2	CASSLVAGPPYEQYF	TGTGCCAGCAGCTTAGTGGCGGGGCCACCCTACGAGCAGTACTTC
.	.	TRBJ2-7	TRBV10-3	CAISDGGYYEQYF	TGTGCCATCAGTGACGGGGGATACTACGAGCAGTACTTC
.	few	TRBJ2-7	TRBV2	CASREFYEQYF	TGTGCCAGCCGCGAGTTCTACGAGCAGTACTTC
TRBD2	.	TRBJ2-3	TRBV5-1	CASSKNTSGRRLDTQYF	TGCGCCAGCAGCAAAAATACTAGCGGGAGGCGGTTGGATACGCAGTATTTT
.	.	TRBJ1-1	TRBV10-3	CAIRQGTEAFF	TGTGCCATCAGACAGGGCACTGAAGCTTTCTTT
TRBD2	.	TRBJ2-1	TRBV28	CASVAGGSYNEQFF	TGTGCCAGCGTAGCGGGAGGGTCCTACAATGAGCAGTTCTTC
.	.	TRBJ2-1	TRBV27	CASSSLRRNEQFF	TGTGCCAGCAGTTCCCTCCGGAGGAATGAGCAGTTCTTC
.	once	TRBJ2-7	TRBV28	CASSSLRQSFYEQYF	TGTGCCAGCAGTTCCCTCCGACAGAGTTTCTACGAGCAGTACTTC
.	.	TRBJ1-2	TRBV4-1	CASSQAPGWNYGYTF	TGCGCCAGCAGCCAAGCACCAGGGTGGAACTATGGCTACACCTTC
TRBD1	.	TRBJ1-2	TRBV29-1	CSVAQGVYGYTF	TGCAGCGTCGCACAGGGGGTATATGGCTACACCTTC
.	.	TRBJ2-7	TRBV5-1	CASSSFGGTLEQYF	TGCGCCAGCAGCTCCTTCGGAGGGACGCTCGAGCAGTACTTC
.	.	TRBJ2-5	TRBV5-1	CASSSEGVTQYF	TGCGCCAGCAGCTCGGAAGGGGTGACCCAGTACTTC
TRBD2	.	TRBJ2-1	TRBV27	CASSLLWTSGRALNNEQFF	TGTGCCAGCAGTTTATTATGGACTAGCGGGAGGGCCCTTAACAATGAGCAGTTCTTC
TRBD2	.	TRBJ2-1	TRBV7-9	CASSLGPTSGEQFF	TGTGCCAGCAGCTTAGGGCCGACTAGCGGGGAGCAGTTCTTC
TRBD2	.	TRBJ2-3	TRBV2	CASRGLAGAPDTQYF	TGTGCCAGCAGGGGACTAGCGGGAGCCCCAGATACGCAGTATTTT
.	.	TRBJ1-1	TRBV11-2	CASSPGREAFF	TGTGCCAGCAGCCCCGGGAGGGAAGCTTTCTTT
.	.	TRBJ2-5	TRBV29-1	CSVSEGGETQYF	TGCAGCGTCTCGGAGGGCGGAGAGACCCAGTACTTC
.	.	TRBJ1-1	TRBV6-1	CASSEPSAGNTEAFF	TGTGCCAGCAGTGAACCCTCAGCAGGGAACACTGAAGCTTTCTTT
.	.	TRBJ1-2	TRBV19	CASSNRQPRGGYGYTF	TGTGCCAGTAGTAACCGACAGCCCCGGGGAGGCTATGGCTACACCTTC